This TCR beta chain emerged from a study of OX40 agonist ivuxolimab in advanced cancers. Study in general: Dose-escalation subjects each had hepatocellular carcinoma, melanoma, renal cell or head and neck cancer.

The CDR3 is 14 residues long. The V gene lost 0 bases and the J gene lost 5 bases, with 12 bases spanning the gap. Germline V gene sequence: CDR1 SGDLS, CDR2 YYNGEE. As regards this clone: Its antigen is unknown.

Regarding the study as a whole: Low normalized T-cell clonal expansion was additionally recorded for some nonresponders. In CD8+ T cells, expanded clones were on average more numerous than in CD4+.

Clones were read by immunoSEQ multiplex PCR, and TCRdb kept only the in-frame ones, dropping some. The sample carries 70,000 to 90,000 clones, roughly nine tenths recorded once. The sequence was collected from an adult with an advanced solid tumor such as melanoma, head and neck, liver or kidney cancer. The specimen comprised CD4+ or CD8+ T cells sorted from blood, sampled in a trial of the OX40 agonist ivuxolimab. V usage is TRBV9 and J usage is TRBJ2-7; D gene ambiguous. The CDR3 DNA reads as TGTGCCAGCAGCGTAGGAGGAGATACGAACGAGCAGTACTTC. The encoded protein is CASSVGGDTNEQYF. The full variable domain, in which reference TRBV9 and TRBJ2-7 provide the parts outside the CDR3, is DSGVTQTPKHLITATGQRVTLRCSPRSGDLSVYWYQQSLDQGLQFLIQYYNGEERAKGNILERFSAQQFPDLHSELNLSSLELGDSALYFCASSVGGDTNEQYFGPGTRLTVT.